The 28 T cell receptor beta chains given below trace back to one sample, sequenced in a study of blood T cell repertoires in COVID-19. Data came from immunoSEQ multiplex PCR; TCRdb stores just in-frame clones and leaves some out. The sample consists of about 130,000 clones, 75% to 90% of them appearing once. Sequenced sample: PBMCs or T cells enriched from blood (not recorded which). These TCRs come from a woman between 50 and 59 years old who had recovered from COVID-19.

This chain links TRBV27 with TRBJ1-2, with D possibly matching TRBD1 (5 bases). The CDR3 loop spans 14 amino acids. Germline loops: CDR1 MNHEY, CDR2 SMNVEV (reference sequence). V gave up 6 bases and J gave up 6 bases, with 17 bases separating them. The CDR3 DNA sequence: TGTGCCAGCAGGCAGGCGGGCAGGGAGGATGGCTACACCTTC. It is translated as CASRQAGREDGYTF.

This rearrangement joins TRBV2 to TRBJ1-4; D ambiguous. The V gene's germline CDR1 is SNHLY and CDR2 FYNNEI. CDR3 length: 14 amino acids. Between the trimmed V and J ends, which lost 2 bases and 8 bases, there was a span of 12 bases. CDR3 sequence reads: CASSEFSGGEKLFF. The DNA of the CDR3 is TGTGCCAGCAGTGAATTCTCGGGAGGGGAAAAACTGTTTTTT.

This sequence joins TRBV6-5 and TRBJ1-5; TRBD1 matches 9 bases. Trimming took 10 bases from V and 3 from J; bases not matched to a gene: 4. Germline values: CDR1 MNHEY, CDR2 SVGAGI. The CDR3 contains 13 residues. This CDR3 reads CATGQGNNQPQHF. The CDR3 coding sequence is TGTGCCACCGGACAGGGGAACAATCAGCCCCAGCATTTT.

The chain combines TRBV24-1 with TRBJ2-2; D is uncertain. V lost 4 bases and J 7 bases, leaving 9 bases between the germline ends. The CDR3 has 13 amino acids. Germline V lookup: CDR1 KGHDR, CDR2 SFDVKD. CDR3 sequence reads: CATSDQRGGELFF. The CDR3 DNA reads as TGTGCCACCAGTGACCAGAGAGGCGGGGAGCTGTTTTTT.

J is TRBJ1-1 and V is TRBV10-3; D is uncertain. The V end was cut by 6 bases, the J end by 1 base, with 9 bases between. Per germline, CDR1 ENHRY and CDR2 SYGVKD. The CDR3 is 13 residues long. CDR3 loop: CAISEGRNTEAFF. CDR3 nucleotides: TGTGCCATCAGCGAGGGCCGGAACACTGAAGCTTTCTTT.

J is TRBJ2-7 and V is TRBV18, with 9 bases fitting TRBD1. The CDR3 has 15 residues. V lost 0 bases, J lost 4 bases, and 4 bases stayed unmatched. CDR1 and CDR2 from the germline V gene are KGHSH and LQKENI. CDR3 nucleotide sequence: TGTGCCAGCTCACCACCGGGGACAGGGATTTACGAGCAGTACTTC. The encoded protein is CASSPPGTGIYEQYF. Full variable domain (outside the CDR3, taken from reference TRBV18 and TRBJ2-7): NAGVMQNPRHLVRRRGQEARLRCSPMKGHSHVYWYRQLPEEGLKFMVYLQKENIIDESGMPKERFSAEFPKEGPSILRIQQVVRGDSAAYFCASSPPGTGIYEQYFGPGTRLTVT.

The genes are TRBV18 and TRBJ1-1, with a weak D call TRBD1 (6 bases). Germline CDR1 reads KGHSH; CDR2 reads LQKENI. The CDR3 is 16 amino acids. Trimming cost V 4 bases and J 6 bases, with 21 bases left between them. The CDR3 loop reads CASSQQTNPRQAEAFF. Here the CDR3 DNA reads TGTGCCAGCTCACAACAGACAAACCCCCGACAGGCTGAAGCTTTCTTT.

This clone was seen just once. The chain uses TRBV12-5 and TRBJ2-1; 9 bases line up with TRBD1. There are 15 residues in the CDR3. The V segment lost 6 bases and the J segment 7 bases; nucleotides outside the gene matches: 10. From germline, CDR1 is LGHNT and CDR2 FRNRAP. The CDR3 DNA reads TGTGCTAGTGGAACAGGGGGCGTTTTGTTGAATGAGCAGTTCTTC. Its protein is CASGTGGVLLNEQFF.

This clone was seen only a few times. The CDR3 region is CASSLSAGRNTIYF. The CDR3, as DNA: TGCGCCAGCAGCTTGTCGGCAGGCCGAAACACCATATATTTT. The rearrangement joins TRBV5-1 to TRBJ1-3, with unresolved D. Trimming left V 1 base short and J 5 bases short, with 10 bases between. In germline, CDR1 is SGHRS, CDR2 YFSETQ. This CDR3 has 14 residues.

The V call is TRBV7-8, the J call TRBJ2-3; D perhaps matches TRBD2 (5 bases). Looked up from germline, CDR1 is SGHVS and CDR2 is FQNEAQ. Trimming pared 2 bases from V and 2 bases from J, leaving 8 bases between. This CDR3 is built from 14 residues. The DNA for the CDR3 is TGTGCCAGCAGCTTATTGGACTTCACAGATACGCAGTATTTT. It is translated as CASSLLDFTDTQYF.

This clone was recorded only once. The chain combines TRBV3-1 (or the pseudogene TRBV3-2) with TRBJ2-3; 8 nucleotides match TRBD2. CDR3 length: 16 amino acids. Looked up from germline, CDR1 is LGHDT and CDR2 is YNNKEL (reference sequence). Trimming at V came to 5 bases and at J to 2 bases, leaving 9 bases not matched to a gene. CDR3: CASSTQTGGFTDTQYF. The CDR3 DNA reads TGTGCCAGCAGCACCCAGACGGGGGGGTTCACAGATACGCAGTATTTT.

The rearrangement links TRBV5-1 to TRBJ2-5; the match to TRBD1 covers 7 bases. CDR3 size: 13 residues. Germline values: CDR1 SGHRS, CDR2 YFSETQ. V trimming: 3 bases; J trimming: 5 bases; junction bases outside the gene matches: 4. CDR3 amino acids: CASSYRQGETQYF. CDR3 nucleotides: TGCGCCAGCAGCTACAGACAGGGCGAGACCCAGTACTTC.

As DNA, the CDR3 is TGTGCCAGTAGTCCGGGGGGCGCTGGCTATGGCTACACCTTC. Translation: CASSPGGAGYGYTF. The chain couples TRBV19 to TRBJ1-2; TRBD1 is a possible D gene (6 bases). The CDR3 runs to 14 residues. Per the germline V gene, CDR1 is LNHDA and CDR2 is SQIVND (reference sequence). Trimming pared 5 bases from V and 4 bases from J, leaving 14 bases between. The variable domain in full, with the rest retrieved from reference TRBV19 and TRBJ1-2, is DGGITQSPKYLFRKEGQNVTLSCEQNLNHDAMYWYRQDPGQGLRLIYYSQIVNDFQKGDIAEGYSVSREKKESFPLTVTSAQKNPTAFYLCASSPGGAGYGYTFGSGTRLTVV.

The chain couples TRBV28 to TRBJ1-6; D unresolved. Germline V CDR1 and CDR2: MDHEN, SYDVKM. The CDR3 length is 17 residues. V was cut by 2 bases and J by 0 bases, with 11 bases left in between. The CDR3 reads CASSLEFGSSYNSPLHF. Here the CDR3 DNA reads TGTGCCAGCAGTTTAGAGTTCGGGAGCTCCTATAATTCACCCCTCCACTTT.

The V and J genes are TRBV2 and TRBJ1-6; 8 positions match TRBD1. The junction had 9 bases not matched to a gene; V was cut back by 4 bases and J by 10 bases. CDR1 SNHLY and CDR2 FYNNEI come from the germline V gene. The CDR3 sequence is 15 residues long. In DNA, the CDR3 is TGTGCCAGCAGTGGACAGGGGACCCTTTCCTCACCCCTCCACTTT. Translation: CASSGQGTLSSPLHF.

The V call is TRBV15, the J call TRBJ2-2; 11 bases line up with TRBD2. J gave up 3 bases and V 5 bases, and 2 bases lay outside the gene matches. The CDR3 covers 15 residues. Germline lookup yields CDR1 LNHNV and CDR2 YYDKDF (reference sequence). Written as DNA, the CDR3 is TGTGCCACCAGCGAGGGACTAGCGGACACCGGGGAGCTGTTTTTT. Protein sequence: CATSEGLADTGELFF.

V is TRBV4-1 and J is TRBJ2-7, with 11 bases lining up with TRBD1. Germline loops: CDR1 MGHRA, CDR2 YSYEKL. V shed 1 base and J 5 bases; nucleotides not matched to a gene: 7. The CDR3 sequence is 16 residues long. CDR3 region: CASSQGQTGQGDEQYF. For the CDR3, the DNA is TGCGCCAGCAGCCAAGGTCAGACGGGACAGGGGGACGAGCAGTACTTC.

The rearrangement links TRBV2 to TRBJ1-4; the match to TRBD1 covers 9 bases. V trimming: 6 bases; J trimming: 7 bases; junction bases outside the gene matches: 9. The germline CDR1 and CDR2 sequences are SNHLY and FYNNEI. The CDR3 contains 15 residues. CDR3 DNA: TGTGCCAGCAGGGAACAGGGGGCGATGAGTGAAAAACTGTTTTTT. As protein: CASREQGAMSEKLFF.

The rearrangement links TRBV12-3 or TRBV12-4 to TRBJ2-3; tentative D call: TRBD2 (6 bases). Trimming left V 9 bases short and J 1 base short, with 11 bases between. This CDR3 is built from 13 residues. The CDR3 nucleotides are TGTGCCAGTAGTGGAGGGGGCACAGATACGCAGTATTTT. Translated: CASSGGGTDTQYF.

The V and J genes are TRBV19 and TRBJ2-4, with 8 bases matching TRBD2. CDR3 size: 15 residues. V shed 7 bases, J shed 3 bases, and the junction held 8 bases outside the gene matches. CDR1 LNHDA and CDR2 SQIVND come from the germline V gene (reference sequence). CDR3 protein: CASNAGGEVKNIQYF. CDR3 bases: TGTGCCAGTAACGCGGGGGGCGAGGTCAAAAACATTCAGTACTTC.

The rearrangement uses TRBV5-1 and TRBJ2-3; TRBD2 matches at 8 bases. V lost 5 bases, J lost 1 base, and 6 bases stayed unmatched. Looked up from germline, CDR1 is SGHRS and CDR2 is YFSETQ. The CDR3 is made up of 15 amino acids. The CDR3 reads CASSWGAGGTDTQYF. For the CDR3, the DNA is TGCGCCAGCAGTTGGGGAGCGGGGGGCACAGATACGCAGTATTTT. Full variable domain (missing parts from reference TRBV5-1 and TRBJ2-3): KAGVTQTPRYLIKTRGQQVTLSCSPISGHRSVSWYQQTPGQGLQFLFEYFSETQRNKGNFPGRFSGRQFSNSRSEMNVSTLELGDSALYLCASSWGAGGTDTQYFGPGTRLTVL.

This rearrangement joins TRBV4-1 to TRBJ2-3, with a tentative D call TRBD2 (6 bases). Germline CDR1 MGHRA, CDR2 YSYEKL. The CDR3 has 15 amino acids. Trimming stripped 3 bases from V and 0 bases from J, with 10 bases between. The CDR3 spells CASSQEEGSTDTQYF. The CDR3 nucleotides read TGCGCCAGCAGCCAGGAGGAGGGGAGCACAGATACGCAGTATTTT.

This clone was found a few times. The gene calls are TRBV24-1 and TRBJ1-5, with 9 nucleotides matching TRBD1. V was clipped by 2 bases and J by 1 base; unmatched bases: 2. The CDR3 runs 16 residues. CDR1 KGHDR and CDR2 SFDVKD come from the germline V gene. The CDR3 spells CATSDSGTGSNQPQHF. The CDR3 nucleotides read TGTGCCACCAGTGATTCAGGGACAGGGAGCAATCAGCCCCAGCATTTT.

The rearrangement joins TRBV9 to TRBJ1-4; D perhaps matches TRBD1 (5 bases). The CDR3 loop spans 15 amino acids. The V and J ends lost 3 bases and 8 bases respectively, with 17 bases between them. Per the germline V gene, CDR1 is SGDLS and CDR2 is YYNGEE. CDR3 sequence (DNA): TGTGCCAGCAGCGCGAGGGAGGGAAGGGGAGAAAAACTGTTTTTT. Translating it yields CASSAREGRGEKLFF.

A few counts support this clone. This rearrangement joins TRBV9 to TRBJ2-2; 8 nucleotides align to TRBD1. The CDR3 consists of 15 residues. The trim removed 3 bases at V and 3 bases at J, leaving 4 bases unmatched. Germline values: CDR1 SGDLS, CDR2 YYNGEE. CDR3 loop: CASSAGTGHTGELFF. In DNA form, the CDR3 reads TGTGCCAGCAGCGCCGGGACAGGCCACACCGGGGAGCTGTTTTTT.

This clone was recorded only once. The chain couples TRBV19 to TRBJ2-6, with 7 bases that match TRBD2. The ends lost 7 bases at V and 1 base at J; junction bases unmatched: 7. CDR3 length equals 16 residues. Germline CDR1 is LNHDA and CDR2 is SQIVND (reference sequence). CDR3 sequence (DNA): TGTGCCAGTAACGACGGGCGGGGGTCTGGGGCCAACGTCCTGACTTTC. This sequence encodes CASNDGRGSGANVLTF.

This chain joins TRBV14 and TRBJ1-4, with D hard to call. The CDR3 sequence is 14 residues long. Germline CDR1 and CDR2: SGHDN and FVKESK. Trimming took 0 bases from V and 6 from J, leaving 8 bases between them. CDR3 nucleotide sequence: TGTGCCAGCAGCCAAGATCCTATGGATGAAAAACTGTTTTTT. Translating gives CASSQDPMDEKLFF.

The J gene is TRBJ2-3, the V gene TRBV9; 8 nucleotides align to TRBD1. J lost 1 base, V lost 4 bases, and 8 bases had no gene match. Germline CDR1 reads SGDLS; CDR2 reads YYNGEE. The CDR3 totals 16 residues. CDR3 amino acids: CASSPTGGSGTDTQYF. CDR3 nucleotide sequence: TGTGCCAGCAGCCCAACAGGGGGTTCGGGCACAGATACGCAGTATTTT.